The 18 T cell receptor beta chains listed next were all sequenced from one sample in a study of cytomegalovirus exposure and HLA in healthy donors. PCR was performed using 60 Vbeta and 13 Jbeta primers. Here immunoSEQ multiplex PCR was the method, and the copy in TCRdb shows in-frame clones only, minus some. The sample consists of over 150,000 clones, about 77% of them appearing once. Specimen: PBMCs. These TCRs come from a man under 40 in good health and CMV-seropositive.

V usage is TRBV28 and J usage is TRBJ1-1; D remains unclear. The length of the CDR3 is 12 residues. Deletions cut 6 bases from V and 5 bases from J, with 10 bases between. Germline V gene data show CDR1 as MDHEN and CDR2 as SYDVKM. This CDR3 reads CASRPPGTEAFF. For the CDR3, the DNA is TGTGCCAGCAGGCCCCCGGGGACTGAAGCTTTCTTT.

The gene calls are TRBV7-2 and TRBJ2-7; 7 positions match TRBD1. J gave up 4 bases and V 5 bases, and 14 bases lay outside the gene matches. The CDR3 is 16 amino acids. The germline gives CDR1 SGHTA, CDR2 FQGNSA. The CDR3 sequence: CASSISGSGTVYEQYF. In DNA, the CDR3 is TGTGCCAGCAGCATATCAGGGTCCGGGACAGTATACGAGCAGTACTTC.

The CDR3 protein is CATSRSAGTGGAYEQYF. DNA of the CDR3: TGTGCCACCAGCAGATCCGCCGGGACAGGGGGAGCCTACGAGCAGTACTTC. The chain combines TRBV15 with TRBJ2-7; 11 bases map to TRBD1. Germline CDR1 LNHNV, CDR2 YYDKDF (reference sequence). With 2 bases clipped from V and 2 bases from J, the junction kept 8 bases outside the gene matches. The CDR3 is made up of 17 amino acids.

V usage is TRBV29-1 and J usage is TRBJ2-1, with 10 bases fitting TRBD1. The junction had 9 bases not matched to a gene; V was cut back by 6 bases and J by 7 bases. Germline CDR1 reads SQVTM; CDR2 reads ANQGSEA. The CDR3 length is 14 residues. Written as DNA, the CDR3 is TGCAGCGTGGGGGGACAGGGGTTGGGAAATGAGCAGTTCTTC. Its protein product is CSVGGQGLGNEQFF.

Comment on this clone: This sample includes further DNA sequences coding for the same CDR3. This chain connects TRBV18 to TRBJ2-5, with TRBD2 matching 9 bases. This CDR3 has 14 amino acids. Germline loops: CDR1 KGHSH, CDR2 LQKENI. The ends lost 3 bases at V and 3 bases at J; junction bases unmatched: 2. CDR3 coding DNA: TGTGCCAGCTCACCGGGACTAGCAGAAGAGACCCAGTACTTC. Protein: CASSPGLAEETQYF.

This clone occurred once. V gene TRBV7-9 combines with J gene TRBJ2-3, with D hard to call. The CDR3 is made up of 12 amino acids. Germline CDR1 reads SEHNR; CDR2 reads FQNEAQ (reference sequence). The V gene lost 6 bases and the J gene lost 2 bases, with 6 bases spanning the gap. For the CDR3, the DNA is TGTGCCAGCAGTCAACACACAGATACGCAGTATTTT. Translation: CASSQHTDTQYF.

This clone occurred a few times. The chain combines TRBV7-6 with TRBJ1-4; tentatively, D is TRBD1 (5 bases). CDR3 size: 15 residues. CDR1 is SGHVS, CDR2 FNYEAQ, per germline. V lost 5 bases, J lost 8 bases, and 18 bases lay in between. CDR3 coding DNA: TGTGCCAGCAGCCAACCGGGGGTCGGATACGAAAAACTGTTTTTT. Encoded protein: CASSQPGVGYEKLFF. The whole variable domain, filled in from reference TRBV7-6 and TRBJ1-4, reads GAGVSQSPRYKVTKRGQDVALRCDPISGHVSLYWYRQALGQGPEFLTYFNYEAQQDKSGLPNDRFSAERPEGSISTLTIQRTEQRDSAMYRCASSQPGVGYEKLFFGSGTQLSVL.

The genes are TRBV7-8 and TRBJ2-3, with a weak D call TRBD2 (5 bases). The CDR3 is 15 amino acids. V lost 5 bases and J 6 bases, leaving 18 bases between the germline ends. Germline CDR1 SGHVS, CDR2 FQNEAQ. The CDR3 DNA follows: TGTGCCAGCAGCCCAGCTGGAGGCCCTCGGGATACGCAGTATTTT. Its protein is CASSPAGGPRDTQYF. The whole variable domain, filled in from reference TRBV7-8 and TRBJ2-3, reads GAGVSQSPRYKVAKRGQDVALRCDPISGHVSLFWYQQALGQGPEFLTYFQNEAQLDKSGLPSDRFFAERPEGSVSTLKIQRTQQEDSAVYLCASSPAGGPRDTQYFGPGTRLTVL.

The rearrangement links TRBV10-3 to TRBJ2-3; D is possibly TRBD2 (6 bases). The V end lost 0 bases, the J end lost 14 bases, and 27 bases lay between the germline ends. The CDR3 is 17 amino acids. The V gene's germline CDR1 is ENHRY and CDR2 SYGVKD. In nucleotides, the CDR3 is TGTGCCATCAGTGAGTCGGGGAAGCGGGCGATCCCCCGCGCTTTGTATTTT. Translating it yields CAISESGKRAIPRALYF.

The chain joins TRBV19 to TRBJ2-5, with a tentative D call TRBD1 (6 bases). The J call may not be correct, given that the DNA end is closer to TRBJ2-7. The germline V gene encodes CDR1 LNHDA and CDR2 SQIVND (reference sequence). The CDR3 runs 15 residues. The CDR3 DNA reads as TGTGCCAGTAGGACCGGGACACTCACCGATGGCGAGCAGTACTTC. Amino acids: CASRTGTLTDGEQYF.

The chain uses TRBV6-5 and TRBJ2-7; D is possibly TRBD2 (6 bases). Per germline, CDR1 MNHEY and CDR2 SVGAGI. V was pared by 7 bases and J by 6 bases, with 13 bases between. The length of the CDR3 is 12 residues. The CDR3 protein is CASTLTGVEQYF. The DNA for the CDR3 is TGTGCCAGCACTCTGACGGGGGTCGAGCAGTACTTC.

This chain uses TRBV7-9 with TRBJ2-3; 7 bases map to TRBD2. Germline V gene lookup returns CDR1 SEHNR and CDR2 FQNEAQ (reference sequence). CDR3 size: 14 residues. V shed 3 bases and J 2 bases; nucleotides not matched to a gene: 2. CDR3 coding DNA: TGTGCCAGCAGCTTGGGGGGGGACACAGATACGCAGTATTTT. This gives the protein CASSLGGDTDTQYF.

Points on this clone: The same CDR3 can be traced to other DNA sequences in this sample. V is TRBV28 and J is TRBJ2-6; 7 bases agree with TRBD1. The CDR3 is 16 residues long. In germline, CDR1 is MDHEN, CDR2 SYDVKM. V trimming: 7 bases; J trimming: 0 bases; junction bases outside the gene matches: 6. The CDR3 sequence is CASKRGLSSGANVLTF. Written as DNA, the CDR3 is TGTGCCAGCAAAAGGGGGCTAAGCTCTGGGGCCAACGTCCTGACTTTC.

In this sample, this clone turned up once. The chain employs TRBV28 and TRBJ1-2; 7 bases agree with TRBD1. Germline lookup yields CDR1 MDHEN and CDR2 SYDVKM. The junction had 5 bases not matched to a gene; V was cut back by 6 bases and J by 4 bases. The CDR3 has 13 amino acids. The CDR3 region is CASSPGGRYGYTF. CDR3 bases: TGTGCCAGCAGCCCAGGGGGACGCTATGGCTACACCTTC.

The rearrangement joins TRBV2 to TRBJ2-5, with 7 bases matching TRBD2. There are 16 residues in the CDR3. Germline V gives CDR1 SNHLY, CDR2 FYNNEI. Germline trimming cut 1 base from V and 0 bases from J; bases unmatched to any gene: 5. CDR3 sequence (DNA): TGTGCCAGCAGTGAAGGGGGAGGGCCCTACCAAGAGACCCAGTACTTC. Protein sequence: CASSEGGGPYQETQYF.

The J gene is TRBJ2-3, the V gene TRBV6-1; 13 positions agree with TRBD2. V shed 2 bases and J 8 bases; nucleotides not matched to a gene: 4. Germline-derived CDR1 and CDR2 are MNHNS and SASEGT. CDR3 length: 15 residues. The CDR3 spells CASSERLAGGSTQYF. The CDR3 DNA sequence: TGTGCCAGCAGTGAAAGACTAGCGGGAGGAAGTACGCAGTATTTT.

V is TRBV6-1 and J is TRBJ1-5, with D unresolved. With 6 bases removed from V and 0 bases from J, the gap between germline ends came to 9 bases. The CDR3 runs 14 residues. Germline V gene lookup returns CDR1 MNHNS and CDR2 SASEGT. This CDR3 is CASRAVNSNQPQHF. The CDR3 DNA follows: TGTGCCAGCAGGGCGGTTAATAGCAATCAGCCCCAGCATTTT.

The gene calls are TRBV7-9 and TRBJ2-2; 9 nucleotides align to TRBD2. CDR1 is SEHNR, CDR2 FQNEAQ, per germline (reference sequence). V shed 8 bases and J 3 bases; nucleotides not matched to a gene: 10. The CDR3 totals 16 residues. The CDR3, as DNA: TGTGCCAGCGAGAATAGCGGGAGTATGTACACCGGGGAGCTGTTTTTT. Its translation: CASENSGSMYTGELFF.